The 27 T cell receptor beta chains reported below all come from one sample, sequenced in a study of shared clonotypes between healthy human individuals. Profiled with immunoSEQ multiplex PCR; TCRdb holds only in-frame clones, not every one. The table lists 150,000 to 200,000 clones, around 93% of them singletons, with around 0.072% in the top ten. The material sequenced was naive CD4+ T cells sorted from blood. Subset of the sample: CD45RA+ positively selected. Every receptor here comes from a woman aged 25 to 45 in good health.

This clone has a handful of counts. This chain links TRBV4-1 with TRBJ2-7, with a weak D call TRBD2 (6 bases). Trimming cost V 1 base and J 6 bases, with 13 bases left between them. Germline V gene lookup returns CDR1 MGHRA and CDR2 YSYEKL. This CDR3 contains 14 residues. In DNA, the CDR3 is TGCGCCAGCAGCCAAGGGACGAAGGGACTCGAGCAGTACTTC. It yields the protein CASSQGTKGLEQYF.

This chain joins TRBV5-4 and TRBJ2-7; TRBD1 matches at 7 bases. V dropped 2 bases and J dropped 11; count of bases not matched to a gene: 25. Germline-derived CDR1 and CDR2 are SGHNT and YYREEE (reference sequence). The CDR3 consists of 18 residues. The CDR3 region has the DNA TGTGCCAGCAGCTTTAAATCTGTCACAGGGGCATCAGGCCTAAAGGAGTACTTC. The encoded protein is CASSFKSVTGASGLKEYF.

This clone was observed once. V is TRBV18 and J is TRBJ1-5; TRBD1 is a possible D gene (6 bases). The length of the CDR3 is 13 residues. The germline gives CDR1 KGHSH, CDR2 LQKENI. V was shortened by 3 bases and J by 5 bases, with 8 bases between the two germline ends. For the CDR3, the DNA is TGTGCCAGCTCACCGGGGGCGGATCAGCCCCAGCATTTT. It specifies CASSPGADQPQHF. The full variable domain, completed using reference TRBV18 and TRBJ1-5, is NAGVMQNPRHLVRRRGQEARLRCSPMKGHSHVYWYRQLPEEGLKFMVYLQKENIIDESGMPKERFSAEFPKEGPSILRIQQVVRGDSAAYFCASSPGADQPQHFGDGTRLSIL.

This clone is a singleton in its sample. The chain links TRBV9 to TRBJ2-3, with 12 bases that match TRBD1. V shed 1 base and J 0 bases; nucleotides not matched to a gene: 6. CDR3 length equals 18 residues. CDR1 is SGDLS and CDR2 is YYNGEE in the germline V gene. CDR3 sequence reads: CASSVSPGQGASTDTQYF. CDR3 DNA: TGTGCCAGCAGCGTAAGCCCGGGACAGGGGGCTAGCACAGATACGCAGTATTTT. The entire variable domain, with the rest obtained from reference TRBV9 and TRBJ2-3, is as follows: DSGVTQTPKHLITATGQRVTLRCSPRSGDLSVYWYQQSLDQGLQFLIQYYNGEERAKGNILERFSAQQFPDLHSELNLSSLELGDSALYFCASSVSPGQGASTDTQYFGPGTRLTVL.

The chain carries TRBV29-1 and TRBJ1-2; D not certain. There are 11 residues in the CDR3. Trimming stripped 3 bases from V and 2 bases from J, with 4 bases between. The germline CDR1 and CDR2 sequences are SQVTM and ANQGSEA. The CDR3 coding sequence is TGCAGCGTTGACATAAACTATGGCTACACCTTC. Its protein is CSVDINYGYTF.

This clone was counted only a few times. The chain carries TRBV7-2 and TRBJ1-3, with D unclear. V was pared by 1 base and J by 2 bases, with 6 bases between. The germline V gene has CDR1 SGHTA and CDR2 FQGNSA. The CDR3 totals 14 residues. The CDR3 loop is CASSLVGTGNTIYF. CDR3 nucleotides: TGTGCCAGCAGCTTAGTGGGGACTGGAAACACCATATATTTT.

CDR3 DNA: TGTGCCAGCAGTTTATGGGGACTAGCGGGAGGGAGGACAGATACGCAGTATTTT. Translated, it gives CASSLWGLAGGRTDTQYF. This chain uses TRBV27 with TRBJ2-3, with 16 bases lining up with TRBD2. The CDR3 length is 18 residues. Germline CDR1 reads MNHEY; CDR2 reads SMNVEV (reference sequence). The V and J ends lost 1 base and 3 bases, in that order; junction bases with no gene match: 4.

This chain's CDR3 is CASSQGFLGGNYEQYF. The CDR3 DNA sequence: TGTGCCAGCAGCCAAGGCTTCTTGGGGGGCAACTACGAGCAGTACTTC. This chain links TRBV4-2 with TRBJ2-5; either TRBD1 or TRBD2 may supply D (6 bases each). Matching the DNA end better, TRBJ2-7 makes the J call doubtful. This CDR3 comprises 16 residues. In germline, CDR1 is LGHNA, CDR2 YNFKEQ.

This chain connects TRBV5-6 to TRBJ2-4; 8 bases are shared with TRBD1. This CDR3 has 14 residues. Trimming took 1 base from V and 4 from J; bases not matched to a gene: 1. CDR1 and CDR2 (germline): SGHDT, YYEEEE. The CDR3 region has the DNA TGTGCCAGCAGCTTGAGACAGGGGAAAAACATTCAGTACTTC. Translation gives CASSLRQGKNIQYF.

The chain uses TRBV30 and TRBJ1-3; TRBD1 is a possible D gene (5 bases). CDR1 is GTSNPN, CDR2 SVGIG, per germline (reference sequence). There are 16 residues in the CDR3. V was trimmed by 4 bases and J by 0 bases, leaving 16 bases between them. The CDR3: CAWTSGLLSSGNTIYF. CDR3 bases: TGTGCCTGGACTTCAGGGTTACTGAGCTCTGGAAACACCATATATTTT.

The chain couples TRBV28 to TRBJ1-1; the D is unclear. V dropped 5 bases and J dropped 3 bases, with 16 bases sitting between them. This CDR3 region has 15 residues. Per germline, CDR1 MDHEN and CDR2 SYDVKM. This chain's CDR3 is CASSALLGLHTEAFF. The CDR3 bases are TGTGCCAGCAGTGCACTGCTAGGGTTACACACTGAAGCTTTCTTT.

V usage is TRBV9 and J usage is TRBJ2-5; D may be TRBD1 or TRBD2 (5 bases each). V lost 2 bases and J lost 10, with 18 bases in between. The CDR3 is 14 residues long. Germline V gene data show CDR1 as SGDLS and CDR2 as YYNGEE. CDR3 bases: TGTGCCAGCAGCGTCGGGACCGCGGATGGGGACCAGTACTTC. Its protein product is CASSVGTADGDQYF.

The chain couples TRBV7-8 to TRBJ1-2; D is ambiguous. CDR1 and CDR2 (germline): SGHVS, FQNEAQ. The V and J ends lost 2 bases and 3 bases respectively, with 7 bases between them. The CDR3 consists of 13 residues. The DNA for the CDR3 is TGTGCCAGCAGCTTAAGTCAGGACTATGGCTACACCTTC. Its translation: CASSLSQDYGYTF.

The chain couples TRBV27 to TRBJ2-3, with TRBD2 identical over 12 bases. Germline-derived CDR1 and CDR2 are MNHEY and SMNVEV (reference sequence). The V segment lost 6 bases and the J segment 2 bases; nucleotides outside the gene matches: 6. This CDR3 has 16 residues. The CDR3 spells CASRPGLAGHTDTQYF. CDR3 DNA sequence: TGTGCCAGCAGGCCAGGACTAGCGGGACACACAGATACGCAGTATTTT.

The chain links TRBV5-4 to TRBJ2-1; 12 nucleotides agree with TRBD2. Germline CDR1 is SGHNT and CDR2 is YYREEE (reference sequence). The junction had 5 bases not matched to a gene; V was cut back by 4 bases and J by 6 bases. This CDR3 has 15 amino acids. In DNA, the CDR3 is TGTGCCAGCAGCCCTAGCGGGAGGGGTCCCAATGAGCAGTTCTTC. It yields the protein CASSPSGRGPNEQFF.

The chain combines TRBV7-9 with TRBJ1-3; weak D call: TRBD1 (5 bases). The germline gives CDR1 SEHNR, CDR2 FQNEAQ (reference sequence). The CDR3 contains 15 residues. V was pared by 5 bases and J by 4 bases, with 15 bases between. The CDR3 DNA follows: TGTGCCAGCAGCCCCGCCGGGGGTCCCGGAAACACCATATATTTT. Its translation: CASSPAGGPGNTIYF. The whole variable domain, remainder taken from reference TRBV7-9 and TRBJ1-3, is DTGVSQNPRHKITKRGQNVTFRCDPISEHNRLYWYRQTLGQGPEFLTYFQNEAQLEKSRLLSDRFSAERPKGSFSTLEIQRTEQGDSAMYLCASSPAGGPGNTIYFGEGSWLTVV.

The chain uses TRBV2 and TRBJ1-2; D may be TRBD1 (5 bases). The CDR3 spans 14 residues. Germline V CDR1 and CDR2: SNHLY, FYNNEI. The V and J ends lost 6 bases and 5 bases respectively, with 16 bases between them. The CDR3 sequence is CASRTETDSYGYTF. Written as DNA, the CDR3 is TGTGCCAGCAGGACAGAGACGGACTCGTATGGCTACACCTTC.

J is TRBJ1-2 and V is TRBV6-1, with D unclear. CDR3 length: 14 residues. Looked up from germline, CDR1 is MNHNS and CDR2 is SASEGT. V lost 2 bases and J 4 bases, leaving 11 bases between the germline ends. In DNA, the CDR3 is TGTGCCAGCAGTGAACCCAGGCTGGGCTATGGCTACACCTTC. This gives the protein CASSEPRLGYGYTF.

This chain links TRBV29-1 with TRBJ2-5; D gene ambiguous. The CDR3 is 13 residues long. Trimming took 0 bases from V and 2 from J, leaving 7 bases between them. The germline CDR1 and CDR2 sequences are SQVTM and ANQGSEA. The CDR3 DNA sequence: TGCAGCGTTGAAGATCGTCAACAAGAGACCCAGTACTTC. Translated: CSVEDRQQETQYF.

The CDR3 nucleotides are TGTGCCAGTAGTACCGGCGGACAGGGTAGGACTAGCGGGAGGTTCTACGAGCAGTACTTC. It translates to CASSTGGQGRTSGRFYEQYF. This chain joins TRBV19 and TRBJ2-7, with TRBD2 identical over 14 bases. The CDR3 extends over 20 amino acids. In germline, CDR1 is LNHDA, CDR2 SQIVND (reference sequence). V lost 4 bases and J lost 3; bases outside the gene matches: 17.

V usage is TRBV5-1 and J usage is TRBJ2-1, with TRBD2 identical over 8 bases. The CDR3 sequence is 18 residues long. The germline CDR1 and CDR2 sequences are SGHRS and YFSETQ. The ends lost 3 bases at V and 0 bases at J; junction bases unmatched: 11. CDR3 region: CASSSGGLAGNSYNEQFF. DNA of the CDR3: TGCGCCAGCAGCTCGGGAGGGCTAGCGGGTAACTCCTACAATGAGCAGTTCTTC.

The V and J genes are TRBV5-5 and TRBJ1-2; the match to TRBD1 covers 10 bases. The V gene end was trimmed by 1 base and the J gene end by 8 bases; junction bases not matched to a gene: 14. CDR3 size: 17 residues. Germline V CDR1 and CDR2: SGHKS, YYEKEE (reference sequence). The CDR3 loop reads CASSLWGQGRGREGYTF. CDR3 nucleotide sequence: TGTGCCAGCAGCTTGTGGGGACAGGGGCGAGGGCGTGAGGGCTACACCTTC.

The chain joins TRBV28 to TRBJ1-3, with unresolved D. Germline V gene sequence: CDR1 MDHEN, CDR2 SYDVKM. V dropped 3 bases and J dropped 0 bases, with 15 bases sitting between them. The CDR3 covers 17 residues. The CDR3 DNA is TGTGCCAGCAGTTTCGGCAGCGGCTCGATCTCTGGAAACACCATATATTTT. Residues: CASSFGSGSISGNTIYF.

V gene TRBV6-5 combines with J gene TRBJ1-4; possibly TRBD1 for D (5 bases). V was cut by 2 bases and J by 7 bases, with 11 bases left in between. The germline CDR1 and CDR2 sequences are MNHEY and SVGAGI. There are 14 residues in the CDR3. The CDR3 nucleotides are TGTGCCAGCAGTTACGGGGGAACGCGTGAAAAACTGTTTTTT. This translates into CASSYGGTREKLFF.

J is TRBJ2-7 and V is TRBV7-6; D is perhaps TRBD1 or TRBD2 (5 bases each). The CDR3 runs to 13 residues. The V end lost 10 bases, the J end lost 3 bases, and 16 bases lay between the germline ends. Germline CDR1 and CDR2: SGHVS and FNYEAQ. The CDR3 reads CAIPGTGIYEQYF. Written as DNA, the CDR3 is TGTGCCATCCCCGGGACCGGTATCTACGAGCAGTACTTC.

This sequence joins TRBV5-8 and TRBJ1-2; tentatively, D is TRBD1 (5 bases). Germline CDR1 SGHTS, CDR2 YDEGEE. V lost 0 bases, J lost 4 bases, and 10 bases lay in between. The CDR3 runs 14 residues. CDR3 nucleotide sequence: TGTGCCAGCAGCTTGGGGGGGTTTCTCTATGGCTACACCTTC. Residues: CASSLGGFLYGYTF.

The J gene is TRBJ2-7, the V gene TRBV19; perhaps TRBD2 as D (6 bases). The CDR3 is made up of 18 amino acids. Germline lookup yields CDR1 LNHDA and CDR2 SQIVND (reference sequence). V was shortened by 3 bases and J by 4 bases, with 25 bases between the two germline ends. The CDR3 DNA is TGTGCCAGTAGTATTTGGCCTCGAAGGGAGGACGTGCTATACGAGCAGTACTTC. Its translation is CASSIWPRREDVLYEQYF.